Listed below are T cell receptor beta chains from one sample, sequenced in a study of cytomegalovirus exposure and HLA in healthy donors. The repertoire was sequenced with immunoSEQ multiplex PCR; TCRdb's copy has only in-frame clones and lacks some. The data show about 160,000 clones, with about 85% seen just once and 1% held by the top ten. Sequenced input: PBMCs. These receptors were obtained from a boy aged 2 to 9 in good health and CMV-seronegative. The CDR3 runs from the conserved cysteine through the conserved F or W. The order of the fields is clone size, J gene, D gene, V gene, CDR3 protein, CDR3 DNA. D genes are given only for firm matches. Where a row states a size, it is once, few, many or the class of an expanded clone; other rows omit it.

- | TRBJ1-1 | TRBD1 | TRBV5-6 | CASSTDRVAFF | TGTGCCAGCAGCACTGACAGGGTAGCTTTCTTT
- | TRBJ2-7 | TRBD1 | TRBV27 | CASSHNQGAVEQYF | TGTGCCAGCAGCCATAATCAGGGGGCGGTCGAGCAGTACTTC
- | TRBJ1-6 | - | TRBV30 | CAWGPPLHF | TGTGCCTGGGGCCCACCCCTCCACTTT
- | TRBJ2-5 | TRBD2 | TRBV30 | CAWSWEGETQYF | TGTGCCTGGAGTTGGGAGGGAGAGACCCAGTACTTC
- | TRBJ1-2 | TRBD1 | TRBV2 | CASSGQGVGGYGYTF | TGTGCCAGCAGTGGACAGGGGGTAGGAGGATATGGCTACACCTTC
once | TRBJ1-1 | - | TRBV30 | CAWKQKTGSGTEAFF | TGTGCCTGGAAGCAAAAAACAGGGAGCGGCACTGAAGCTTTCTTT
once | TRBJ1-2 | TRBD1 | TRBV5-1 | CASSMGTDYGYTF | TGCGCCAGCAGCATGGGGACAGATTATGGCTACACCTTC
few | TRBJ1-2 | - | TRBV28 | CASRTSEGGARGYTF | TGTGCCAGCAGAACATCGGAGGGGGGGGCCCGCGGCTACACCTTC
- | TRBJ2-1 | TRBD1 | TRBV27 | CASSPWTGAGSNSYNEQFF | TGTGCCAGCAGTCCCTGGACAGGGGCAGGATCGAACTCCTACAATGAGCAGTTCTTC
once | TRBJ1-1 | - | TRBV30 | CAWARGMNTEAFF | TGTGCCTGGGCACGGGGAATGAACACTGAAGCTTTCTTT
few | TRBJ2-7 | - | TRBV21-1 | CASSKQGTSYEQYF | TGTGCCAGCAGCAAGCAGGGCACTTCCTACGAGCAGTACTTC
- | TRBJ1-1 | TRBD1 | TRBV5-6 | CASRFRGGLEAFF | TGTGCCAGCAGGTTTAGAGGGGGCCTTGAAGCTTTCTTT
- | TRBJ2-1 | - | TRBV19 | CASSPETAPSRNEQFF | TGTGCCAGTAGTCCAGAAACGGCTCCTTCGCGGAATGAGCAGTTCTTC